The source of this T cell receptor (beta chain) is a study of shared clonotypes between healthy human individuals (dated by TCRdb to 2018 to 2020). At the level of the whole study: The cohort included three men and a couple of women between 18 and 49 years of age. Libraries were prepared and TCR repertoires were sequenced by different laboratories using diverse techniques, in order to increase sequencing depth and limit assay-specific biases. To estimate repertoire size and how much clonotype sharing occurs between individuals, the study deeply sequenced the blood TCR repertoires of several healthy adults. Per donor, three plates each were used for CD4 naive and CD4 memory, two for CD8 naive, and one for CD8 memory. Leukapheresis yielded between about 0.94 and 9.5 billion PBMCs per donor. On the study overall, not on this receptor specifically: Sharing across several donors was observed for approximately 5% of naive CD4, 3% to 3.5% of naive CD8, about 2.3% of memory CD4, and roughly 0.4% of memory CD8 clonotypes. Estimated clonotype richness was generally larger for naive than for memory subsets. Rarefaction of sorted-subset datasets indicated incomplete sequencing despite the large sequencing depth. Based on pairwise subsampling, the degree of clonotype sharing among donors was expected to be affected by sequencing depth. Because the study included a small number of donors, the genetic and exposure-history diversity represented was limited. Clonotypes shared by all four sorted-subset donors showed higher generation probabilities than non-shared clonotypes. Sampling was limited to blood, and TCR repertoires in tissue likely differ from TCR repertoires in blood.

Using the deep immunoSEQ assay, TCR CDR3 regions were amplified from genomic DNA by multiplex PCR. Extracted genomic DNA from each cell subset was spread evenly across all wells of several immunoSEQ 96-well plates, with each plate serving as a replicate. For sorted subsets, each replicate PCR was loaded with 200 ng genomic DNA, equivalent to about 33,000 T cell genomes. The purified libraries were quantified using a Qubit 3.0 fluorometer, sized with a Bioanalyzer 2100, and then quantified again using the KAPA Library Quantification kit. Every immunoSEQ 96-well plate was sequenced on a dedicated single-read 150-cycle Illumina NextSeq 550 flow cell. Processing in the source paper ran as follows. Because only junctional sequences without quality scores were contained in the immunoSEQ output, filtering matching that applied to full-length reads could not be performed. To assign V/J genes and CDR3, sequences were annotated using PyIR, a Python wrapper for IgBLAST v1.9, with IMGT germline references. Reads with weak V/J assignments (E-value above 1e-6), missing CDR3, stop codons, out-of-frame junctions, or ambiguous translated residues were removed. V3J clonotypes were defined as sequences sharing an identical inferred V gene, J gene, and CDR3 amino acid sequence. Percentage overlap between repertoires was computed as shared unique clonotypes divided by the size of the smaller repertoire. Richness of each repertoire was evaluated using RTK rarefaction, the Chao1 estimator, and Recon v2.1 estimates of unobserved clonotypes. For all TCRbeta clonotypes obtained by the gDNA method from several donors, generation probabilities were computed with OLGA. TCRdb re-hosts the immuneACCESS table, in-frame sequences only. Its copies lack some clones; in the studies checked, an unresolved V gene accounts for under half of them, and the cause for the rest is not known. From that table come the V and J calls and clone size; the DNA was used to work out D and trimming. The sample yields roughly 550,000 clones; roughly 95% were counted once. 0.095% to 0.12% of the sample is held by the ten biggest clonotypes.

The CDR3 holds 15 amino acids from the cysteine to the phenylalanine. The entry retains the CDR3 DNA only, 45 bases that are in frame from base 1. Looking up the germline V gene yields CDR1 SQVTM and CDR2 ANQGSEA. Trimming at the junction amounts to 4 bases on V and 0 bases on J, and the germline ends lie 15 bases apart. CD8 naive samples were obtained by positive selection for CCR7 among CD45RO-negative cells, yielding a CD45RA+CCR7+ population from which TemRA cells were excluded. Healthy HIV-negative adults with no recently reported acute infections or vaccinations were included as donors. Every donor was a Caucasian adult residing in Nashville, Tennessee, USA. Blood was obtained by leukapheresis, after which PBMCs were separated by Ficoll-Histopaque density gradient centrifugation and cryopreserved in liquid nitrogen vapor phase. Analytical flow cytometry was used to check the purity and quantity of every magnetically sorted T cell population. Each sorted fraction had its genomic DNA isolated and then quantified by UV absorbance on a Nanodrop 2000c.

As for this clone: Its antigen is currently not known. Base qualities are missing; no much larger clone stands one base away.

Rearrangement joined TRBV29-1 to TRBJ1-1, and possibly TRBD1, on 6 matching bases. This receptor was taken from a woman aged 30 to 39 in good health. The sequencing sample was made of naive CD8+ T cells sorted from blood. The cell subset or site label, as the study defines it: CD45RA+CCR7+. This receptor carries the CDR3 CSVVIVGTLNTEAFF. In nucleotides, the sequence is TGCAGCGTTGTGATTGTCGGGACATTGAACACTGAAGCTTTCTTT.